Listed here are 4 T cell receptor beta chains from one sample, sequenced in a study of blood T cell repertoires in COVID-19. Generated by immunoSEQ multiplex PCR, the TCRdb table keeps only in-frame clones and is missing some. The repertoire holds around 260,000 clones, around 84% seen once, with around 4.2% in the top ten. The source material was peripheral blood. Receptor source: a man in his sixties with acute or convalescent COVID-19.

V is TRBV6-5 and J is TRBJ2-3; TRBD2 matches 7 bases. CDR3 length equals 15 residues. Germline values: CDR1 MNHEY, CDR2 SVGAGI. V dropped 7 bases and J dropped 4; count of bases not matched to a gene: 11. The CDR3 region is CASKVAAGRSDTQYF. In DNA form, the CDR3 reads TGTGCCAGCAAGGTCGCAGCGGGGCGTTCAGATACGCAGTATTTT.

This sequence joins TRBV5-1 and TRBJ2-1; 7 nucleotides line up with TRBD1. CDR3 length: 14 amino acids. Trimming cost V 0 bases and J 9 bases; bases outside gene matches: 6. CDR1 is SGHRS and CDR2 is YFSETQ in the germline V gene. The CDR3 sequence: CASSLALQGSEQFF. CDR3 bases: TGCGCCAGCAGCTTGGCGCTACAGGGGTCTGAGCAGTTCTTC.

The CDR3 region is CASSLAGGGEQFF. The CDR3 DNA is TGTGCCAGCAGCTTAGCAGGGGGTGGTGAGCAGTTCTTC. The rearrangement joins TRBV7-9 to TRBJ2-1; a possible D gene is TRBD1 (6 bases). The CDR3 loop spans 13 amino acids. The V end was cut by 0 bases, the J end by 9 bases, with 9 bases between. Germline V gives CDR1 SEHNR, CDR2 FQNEAQ (reference sequence).

CDR3 DNA: TGTGCCAGCAGCCCATATGACAGGGGGCAGTACAATGAGCAGTTCTTC. As protein: CASSPYDRGQYNEQFF. The chain is built from TRBV7-9 and TRBJ2-1; the match to TRBD1 covers 10 bases. CDR3 size: 16 residues. Looked up from germline, CDR1 is SEHNR and CDR2 is FQNEAQ (reference sequence). The trim removed 5 bases at V and 4 bases at J, leaving 8 bases unmatched.